Listed below are T cell receptor beta chains from one sample, sequenced in a study of cytomegalovirus exposure and HLA in healthy donors. Sequenced by immunoSEQ multiplex PCR; TCRdb stores in-frame clones only, minus some. Here the sample spans around 150,000 clones, approximately 80% being singletons. Sequencing used PBMCs. The origin of the receptors is a man aged 35 to 55 in good health and CMV-seronegative. CDR3s include the opening cysteine and the closing phenylalanine or tryptophan. A D gene is named only where the DNA matches it firmly. A row's size may be missing; if present it is once, few, many or a size class.

clone_size: NA
v_call: TRBV10-1
d_call: NA
j_call: TRBJ2-2
cdr3_nt: TGCGCCAGCAGTGACACGAACACCGGGGAGCTGTTTTTT
cdr3_aa: CASSDTNTGELFF

clone_size: once
v_call: TRBV4-3
d_call: NA
j_call: TRBJ2-7
cdr3_nt: TGCGCCAGCAGCCAAGTCCCTACCTACGAGCAGTACTTC
cdr3_aa: CASSQVPTYEQYF

clone_size: NA
v_call: TRBV29-1
d_call: TRBD1
j_call: TRBJ2-7
cdr3_nt: TGCAGCGTTGAAGACGGTGGACAGGCCTACGAGCAGTACTTC
cdr3_aa: CSVEDGGQAYEQYF

clone_size: NA
v_call: TRBV5-1
d_call: NA
j_call: TRBJ2-5
cdr3_nt: TGCGCCAGCAGCTTGGAGGGGCAGCTCCAAGAGACCCAGTACTTC
cdr3_aa: CASSLEGQLQETQYF

clone_size: few
v_call: TRBV11-2
d_call: NA
j_call: TRBJ1-3
cdr3_nt: TGTGCCAGCAGCTTAATTGGGTCAGGGGCCTTAAGGGGAAACACCATATATTTT
cdr3_aa: CASSLIGSGALRGNTIYF

clone_size: NA
v_call: TRBV5-1
d_call: NA
j_call: TRBJ1-1
cdr3_nt: TGCGCCAGCAGCCGGAACCCCCTCTTTATCCGGGACACCATGAACACTGAAGCTTTCTTT
cdr3_aa: CASSRNPLFIRDTMNTEAFF

clone_size: NA
v_call: TRBV5-1
d_call: TRBD1
j_call: TRBJ1-1
cdr3_nt: TGCGCCAGCAGCTGGACAGGGGGCCGGGACACTGAAGCTTTCTTT
cdr3_aa: CASSWTGGRDTEAFF

clone_size: NA
v_call: TRBV6-6
d_call: TRBD1
j_call: TRBJ2-7
cdr3_nt: TGTGCCAGCAGTTACTCACAGGGGGCTGGGTACGAGCAGTACTTC
cdr3_aa: CASSYSQGAGYEQYF

clone_size: NA
v_call: TRBV6-6
d_call: NA
j_call: TRBJ2-5
cdr3_nt: TGTGCCAGCAGTTACCGCGGGGAACAAGAGACCCAGTACTTC
cdr3_aa: CASSYRGEQETQYF

clone_size: NA
v_call: TRBV5-5
d_call: NA
j_call: TRBJ2-7
cdr3_nt: TGTGCCAGCAGCTTGGACTCGAGCCCCCTGAGCTCCTACGAGCAGTACTTC
cdr3_aa: CASSLDSSPLSSYEQYF

clone_size: few
v_call: TRBV11-3
d_call: TRBD1
j_call: TRBJ2-3
cdr3_nt: TGTGCCAGCAGCCAGAGACAGGGGATCACAGATACGCAGTATTTT
cdr3_aa: CASSQRQGITDTQYF

clone_size: NA
v_call: TRBV7-9
d_call: NA
j_call: TRBJ2-7
cdr3_nt: TGTGCCAGCAGCACCTCCCCCTACGAGCAGTACTTC
cdr3_aa: CASSTSPYEQYF

clone_size: NA
v_call: TRBV5-6
d_call: NA
j_call: TRBJ2-7
cdr3_nt: TGTGCCAGCAGCTTCACAGGGGACTCGTACGAGCAGTACTTC
cdr3_aa: CASSFTGDSYEQYF

clone_size: NA
v_call: TRBV7-9
d_call: TRBD2
j_call: TRBJ2-7
cdr3_nt: TGTTCCAGCAGCTTAGGAGGGACTAGCGGGATGAGCTCCTACGAGCAGTACTTC
cdr3_aa: CSSSLGGTSGMSSYEQYF

clone_size: NA
v_call: TRBV19
d_call: TRBD2
j_call: TRBJ2-1
cdr3_nt: TGTGCCAGTAGTAGGGAGACTAGCGGGAAATACAATGAGCAGTTCTTC
cdr3_aa: CASSRETSGKYNEQFF

clone_size: NA
v_call: TRBV4-1
d_call: TRBD2
j_call: TRBJ2-3
cdr3_nt: TGCGCCAGCAGCCAAGGACTAGCGCGAGCCTCTAACACAGATACGCAGTATTTT
cdr3_aa: CASSQGLARASNTDTQYF

clone_size: NA
v_call: TRBV28
d_call: TRBD2
j_call: TRBJ2-7
cdr3_nt: TGTGCCAGCAGTTTCTTTAGCGGGAGCTACGAGCAGTACTTC
cdr3_aa: CASSFFSGSYEQYF

clone_size: NA
v_call: TRBV7-3
d_call: TRBD1
j_call: TRBJ1-1
cdr3_nt: TGTGCCAGCAGCCAGACAGGGGAAACTGAAGCTTTCTTT
cdr3_aa: CASSQTGETEAFF

clone_size: NA
v_call: TRBV11-2
d_call: NA
j_call: TRBJ2-1
cdr3_nt: TGTGCCAGCAGCCCGACACCACTCGAATACTCCTACAATGAGCAGTTCTTC
cdr3_aa: CASSPTPLEYSYNEQFF

clone_size: few
v_call: TRBV6-4
d_call: NA
j_call: TRBJ2-2
cdr3_nt: TGTGCCAGCAGTGTCGTATTGAACACCGGGGAGCTGTTTTTT
cdr3_aa: CASSVVLNTGELFF

clone_size: NA
v_call: TRBV30
d_call: TRBD2
j_call: TRBJ2-1
cdr3_nt: TGTGCCTGGAGTGTAGGGACTAGCGGGAGTTATGAGCAGTTCTTC
cdr3_aa: CAWSVGTSGSYEQFF

clone_size: NA
v_call: TRBV6-6
d_call: TRBD2
j_call: TRBJ2-7
cdr3_nt: TGTGCCAGCAGTTCCCCGGGACTAGCGGCTTACGAGCAGTACTTC
cdr3_aa: CASSSPGLAAYEQYF

clone_size: NA
v_call: TRBV2
d_call: TRBD2
j_call: TRBJ2-3
cdr3_nt: TGTGCCACCTCGGCCCTAGCGGGGACAGATACGCAGTATTTT
cdr3_aa: CATSALAGTDTQYF

clone_size: NA
v_call: TRBV11-2
d_call: TRBD1
j_call: TRBJ1-3
cdr3_nt: TGTGCCAGCAGCCACCGGGACAGGGAACTCTCTGGAAACACCATATATTTT
cdr3_aa: CASSHRDRELSGNTIYF

clone_size: few
v_call: TRBV14
d_call: NA
j_call: TRBJ2-7
cdr3_nt: TGTGCCAGCAGCCAAGGGGGCCGAGTATGGGAGCAGTACTTC
cdr3_aa: CASSQGGRVWEQYF